The sequence of this T cell receptor beta chain was determined in a study of T cells in localized non-small cell lung cancer. Whole-study results and caveats: Turning up in adjacent lung were a median approximately 50 of the top 100 tumor clones. Because sequencing included only one region (of the tumor), heterogeneity remains possible. Adjacent uninvolved lung had the highest clonality, suggesting focused antigen responses.

This table comes from immunoSEQ multiplex PCR, and its TCRdb copy is limited to in-frame clones, with some not included. Of a few thousand clones listed, around a quarter were seen once; the top ten hold around 15%. This clone was picked up one time. No antigen is known for it. V gave up 0 bases and J gave up 5 bases; unmatched junction bases: 5. CDR1 LGHNT and CDR2 FRNRAP come from the germline V gene. The CDR3 is 16 amino acids. The source material was lung tumor tissue, sampled before any cancer treatment. This TCR derives from a female donor of 60 years or more with stage I lung adenocarcinoma. The chain uses TRBV12-5 and TRBJ2-2; the match to TRBD1 covers 8 bases. The chain's CDR3 is CASGLVGQGRTGELFF. The CDR3, as DNA: TGTGCTAGTGGTTTGGTCGGACAGGGTAGGACCGGGGAGCTGTTTTTT.